This T cell receptor (beta chain) originates from a study of regulatory T cells in long-lasting Graves disease listed by TCRdb under 2021. A note on the overall study: In the newly diagnosed Graves' disease group, patients had been taking antithyroid drugs for less than 3 months. Patients with persistent Graves' disease were compared with patients with newly diagnosed Graves' disease using TCR sequencing and RNA sequencing of peripheral blood. The study took place in China and was registered as a clinical trial. TCR sequencing covered roughly 13 persistent and around 20 newly diagnosed Graves' disease patients, 33 samples in total. The full study reports these points: TRBV28, TRBJ1-2 and TRBJ2-5 were preferentially used in persistent disease, while TRBV20-1 and TRBJ2-1 were favored in newly diagnosed disease. Only peripheral blood was studied, because thyroid tissue, the primary lesion, was inaccessible. Compared with newly diagnosed patients, persistent Graves' disease patients had lower TCR Shannon entropy and fewer highly expanded clones, which suggests clonal expansion. As a limitation, the authors acknowledged that the small sample size may reduce accuracy. Sequencing and analysis were limited to the TCR beta chain. More public clonotypes were shared among persistent patients (more than 2,500) than among newly diagnosed patients (roughly 1,000).

This clonotype was observed at least ten times. Its antigen is still unknown. No base quality values were provided; no much bigger clone lies one nucleotide off. V and J lose 7 bases and 5 bases, and a span of 17 bases separates them. The CDR3 has 14 amino acids, counting the end cysteine and phenylalanine. Only the CDR3 portion is preserved as DNA: 42 bases, with reading frame beginning at the first base. The germline V gene supplies CDR1 SNHLY and CDR2 FYNNEI. Library creation used multiplex PCR. TCRdb names Illumina HiSeq 4000 as the instrument used. CDR3 regions were amplified by Arm-PCR with iRepertoire HTBI primers to construct TCR beta libraries. Before sequencing, the PCR products went through gel purification. Per the original workflow: Across samples, about 64 TRBV and roughly 13 TRBJ segments were identified and used for gene usage analysis of CDR3 amino acid clonotypes. COPE and FqMerger were used to merge filtered high-quality paired reads into contigs. Contigs were aligned with BLAST to IMGT TRBV, TRBD and TRBJ reference genes, and CDR3 was defined per IMGT. Any clonotype with a frequency above 0.1% was classified as a highly expanded clone. Shannon entropy was used to measure repertoire diversity, and the Gini coefficient was used to measure V-J evenness. Public clonotypes were defined as clonotypes shared by more than one individual. TCRdb reanalyzed the raw reads on its own, using fastp at Q25 for trimming and MiXCR for clone calling, and kept in-frame beta chains. Each CDR3 protein appears once, grouped with its most common genes and DNA. The V and J calls reflect TCRdb's pipeline rather than the authors' work. The sample data list about 310,000 distinct CDR3 sequences, and over 15% of these were observed just once. The ten top clones hold around 37% of the sample.

The sample's time point label is to be understood as: newly diagnosed GD, antithyroid drugs for less than 3 months. For both TCR sequencing and RNA sequencing, RNA was extracted from PBMCs in TRIzol. Graves' disease was diagnosed according to American Thyroid Association guidelines. Patients were recruited from an endocrinology department in Xi'an, China. From each patient, around 8.3 milliliters of peripheral blood was collected into an EDTA anticoagulant tube. Ficoll Paque Plus density gradient separation was used to isolate PBMCs, and no additional T cell sorting was done. RNA quality was checked with an Agilent 2100 Bioanalyzer and agarose gel, and concentration with a NanoDrop 2000.

The sequenced sample was peripheral blood mononuclear cells (PBMCs), obtained at new diagnosis, from a patient treated with antithyroid drugs. The source is a female donor with Graves disease. The chain is made from TRBV2 and TRBJ2-5; no D segment can be confidently identified. In nucleotides, the sequence is TGTGCCAGCATGCTCCAGAGTAGGTCGGAGACCCAGTACTTC. It is translated as CASMLQSRSETQYF.